This T cell receptor beta chain came from a study of beta chain features in type 1 diabetes. V lost 2 bases, J lost 7 bases, and 15 bases lay in between. Germline V gives CDR1 SGHTA, CDR2 FQGNSA. CDR3 length equals 15 residues. Of the isolated RNA, all was reverse transcribed, and so the sequenced material was expressed TCRB transcripts. Profiling relied on immunoSEQ multiplex PCR, and the TCRdb table lists in-frame clones only, not all of them. Of 200,000 to 300,000 clones listed, around 21% were seen once; the top ten hold 0.028%. This clone was counted only a few times. The antigen remains undetermined. It was one heparinised blood draw, averaging approximately 100 mL, that each donor gave. The study, taken as a whole, reports: Moderately but significantly shorter TCRB CDR3s were found in Type 1 diabetes patients in all four CD4+ subsets. Patients' naive, central memory and Treg TCRB repertoires seemed closer to one another than those of healthy donors.

This TCR derives from a woman aged 40 to 49 with type 1 diabetes. The chain recombines TRBV7-2 with TRBJ1-5; D is possibly TRBD1 (6 bases). The sequencing sample was made of naive CD4+ T cells from blood. The chain's CDR3 is CASSLTRDTGQPQHF. The CDR3 nucleotides are TGTGCCAGCAGCTTAACTCGGGACACGGGACAGCCCCAGCATTTT.